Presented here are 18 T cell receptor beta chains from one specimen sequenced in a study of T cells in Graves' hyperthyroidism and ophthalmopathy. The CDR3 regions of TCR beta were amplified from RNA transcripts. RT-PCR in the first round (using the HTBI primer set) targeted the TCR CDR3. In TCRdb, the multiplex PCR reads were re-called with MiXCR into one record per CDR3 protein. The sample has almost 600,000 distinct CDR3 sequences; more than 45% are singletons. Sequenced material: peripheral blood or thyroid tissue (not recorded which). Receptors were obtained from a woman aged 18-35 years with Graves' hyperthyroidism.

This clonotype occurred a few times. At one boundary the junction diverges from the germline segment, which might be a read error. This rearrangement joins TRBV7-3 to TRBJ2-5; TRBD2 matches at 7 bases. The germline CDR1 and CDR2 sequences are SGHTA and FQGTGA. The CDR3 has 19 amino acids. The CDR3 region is CASSLHHVRGSGIKETQYF. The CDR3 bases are TGTGCCAGCAGCCTACATCATGTTCGTGGAAGCGGGATAAAAGAAACCCAGTACTTC.

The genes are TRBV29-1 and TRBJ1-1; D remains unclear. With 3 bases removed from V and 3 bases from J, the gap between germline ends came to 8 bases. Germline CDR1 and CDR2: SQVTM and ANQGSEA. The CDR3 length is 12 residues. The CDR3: CSVDGGYTEAFF. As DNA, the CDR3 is TGCAGCGTTGATGGAGGCTACACTGAAGCTTTCTTT.

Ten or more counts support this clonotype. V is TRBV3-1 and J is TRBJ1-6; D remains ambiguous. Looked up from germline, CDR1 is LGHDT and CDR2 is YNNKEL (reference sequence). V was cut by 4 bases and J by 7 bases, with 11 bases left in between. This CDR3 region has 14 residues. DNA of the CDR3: TGTGCCAGCAGCCTGGTCTCGGTGAATTCACCCCTCCACTTT. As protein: CASSLVSVNSPLHF.

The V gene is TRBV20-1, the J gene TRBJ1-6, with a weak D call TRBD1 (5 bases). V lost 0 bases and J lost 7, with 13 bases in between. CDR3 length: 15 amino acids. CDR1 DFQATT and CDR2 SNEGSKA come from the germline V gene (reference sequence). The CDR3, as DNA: TGCAGTGCTAGAGATCCACGTGGGACCAATTCACCCCTCCACTTT. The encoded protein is CSARDPRGTNSPLHF.

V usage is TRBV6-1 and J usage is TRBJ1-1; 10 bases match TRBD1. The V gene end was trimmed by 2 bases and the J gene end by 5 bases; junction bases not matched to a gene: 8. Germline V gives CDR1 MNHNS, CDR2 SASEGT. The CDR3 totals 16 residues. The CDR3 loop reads CASSELSGTGVTEAFF. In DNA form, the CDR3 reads TGTGCCAGCAGTGAACTTTCCGGGACAGGGGTAACTGAAGCTTTCTTT.

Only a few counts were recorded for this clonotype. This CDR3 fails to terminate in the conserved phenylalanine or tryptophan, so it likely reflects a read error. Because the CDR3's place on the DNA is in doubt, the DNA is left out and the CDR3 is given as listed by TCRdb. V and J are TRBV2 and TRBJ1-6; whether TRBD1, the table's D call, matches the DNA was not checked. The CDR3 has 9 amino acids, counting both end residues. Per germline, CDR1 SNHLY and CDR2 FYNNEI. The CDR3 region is CASSEIARM.

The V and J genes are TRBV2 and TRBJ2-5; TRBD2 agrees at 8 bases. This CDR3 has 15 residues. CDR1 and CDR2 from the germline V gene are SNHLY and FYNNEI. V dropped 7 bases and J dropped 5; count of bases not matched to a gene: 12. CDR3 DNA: TGTGCCAGCACAGTTACGGGAGGGCTCGATGAGACCCAGTACTTC. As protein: CASTVTGGLDETQYF.

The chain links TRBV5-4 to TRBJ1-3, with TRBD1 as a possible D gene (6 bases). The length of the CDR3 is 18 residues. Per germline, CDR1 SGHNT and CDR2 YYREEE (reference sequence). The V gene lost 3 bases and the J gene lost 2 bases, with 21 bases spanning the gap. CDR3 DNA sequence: TGTGCCAGCAGCTCAGGGGCCCTTTACGAGGGGCCTGGAAACACCATATATTTT. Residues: CASSSGALYEGPGNTIYF.

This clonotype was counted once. The CDR3 DNA sequence: TGCAGCGTAGCCGGGACAGGTATTTCCATCCACGAGCAGTACTTC. Residues: CSVAGTGISIHEQYF. V gene TRBV29-1 combines with J gene TRBJ2-7; 8 bases are a match to TRBD1. With V trimmed by 6 bases and J by 5 bases, 15 bases remained unmatched. The CDR3 totals 15 residues. Germline CDR1 and CDR2: SQVTM and ANQGSEA.

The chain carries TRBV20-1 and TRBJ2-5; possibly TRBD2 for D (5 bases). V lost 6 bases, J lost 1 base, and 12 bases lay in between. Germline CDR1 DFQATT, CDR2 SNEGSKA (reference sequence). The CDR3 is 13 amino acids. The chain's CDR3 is CSAPRSGQETQYF. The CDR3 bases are TGCAGTGCCCCGCGGAGCGGCCAAGAGACCCAGTACTTC.

CDR3 amino acids: CASHKSTDEKLFF. CDR3 nucleotides: TGTGCCAGCCATAAAAGCACAGATGAAAAACTGTTTTTT. This chain uses TRBV7-9 with TRBJ1-4; D gene unclear. This CDR3 region has 13 residues. V lost 8 bases to trimming and J lost 6 bases, with 13 bases between them. Germline V CDR1 and CDR2: SEHNR, FQNEAQ (reference sequence).

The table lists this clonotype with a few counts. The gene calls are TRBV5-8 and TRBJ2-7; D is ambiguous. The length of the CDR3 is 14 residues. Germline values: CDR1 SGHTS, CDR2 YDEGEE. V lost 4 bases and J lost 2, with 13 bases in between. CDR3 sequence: CASSPLTPPYEQYF. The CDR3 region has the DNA TGTGCCAGCAGCCCCCTTACACCCCCCTACGAGCAGTACTTC.

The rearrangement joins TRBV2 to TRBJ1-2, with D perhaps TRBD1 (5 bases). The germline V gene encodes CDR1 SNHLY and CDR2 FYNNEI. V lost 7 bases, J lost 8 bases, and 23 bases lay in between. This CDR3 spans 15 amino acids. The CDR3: CASNPEGRGDGGYTF. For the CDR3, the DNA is TGTGCCAGCAATCCGGAAGGCAGAGGGGATGGCGGCTACACCTTC.

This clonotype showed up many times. CDR3 nucleotide sequence: TGTGCCACCAGCCTACCGGGGGACACCGGGGAGCTGTTTTTT. Amino acid sequence: CATSLPGDTGELFF. The chain recombines TRBV24-1 with TRBJ2-2, with a tentative D call TRBD2 (6 bases). The V end was cut by 7 bases, the J end by 3 bases, with 11 bases between. This CDR3 region has 14 residues. The germline V gene has CDR1 KGHDR and CDR2 SFDVKD.

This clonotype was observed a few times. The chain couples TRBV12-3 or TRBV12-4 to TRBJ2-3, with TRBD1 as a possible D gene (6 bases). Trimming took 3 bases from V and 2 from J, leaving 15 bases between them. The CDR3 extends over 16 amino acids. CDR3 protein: CASSFDRTYFTDTQYF. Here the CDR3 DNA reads TGTGCCAGCAGTTTCGACAGGACGTATTTCACAGATACGCAGTATTTT.

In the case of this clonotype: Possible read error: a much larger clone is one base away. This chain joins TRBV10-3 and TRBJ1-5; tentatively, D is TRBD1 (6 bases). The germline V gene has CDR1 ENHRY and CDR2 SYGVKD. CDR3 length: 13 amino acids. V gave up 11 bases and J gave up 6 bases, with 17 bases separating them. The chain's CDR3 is CAGSDTGAQPQHF. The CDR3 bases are TGTGCCGGCAGTGACACGGGGGCTCAGCCCCAGCATTTT.

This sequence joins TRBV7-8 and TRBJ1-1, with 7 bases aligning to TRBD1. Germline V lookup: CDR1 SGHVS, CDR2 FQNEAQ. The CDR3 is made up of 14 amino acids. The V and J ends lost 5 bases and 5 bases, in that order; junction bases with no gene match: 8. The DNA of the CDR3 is TGTGCCAGCAGCCGCCGGACAGGCGCTACTGAAGCTTTCTTT. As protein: CASSRRTGATEAFF.

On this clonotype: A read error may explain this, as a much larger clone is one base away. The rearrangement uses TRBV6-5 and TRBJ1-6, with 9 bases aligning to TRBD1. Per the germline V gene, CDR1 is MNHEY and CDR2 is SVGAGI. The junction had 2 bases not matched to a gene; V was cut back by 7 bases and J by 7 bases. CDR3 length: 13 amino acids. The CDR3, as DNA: TGTGCCAGCACCGGGACAGGGAATTCACCCCTCCACTTT. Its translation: CASTGTGNSPLHF.